A few counts support the clone carrying this T cell receptor (beta chain). The PCR made use of 60 Vbeta and 13 Jbeta primers. TCRdb's table, derived via immunoSEQ multiplex PCR, lists solely in-frame clones and lacks some. The table lists 130,000 to 150,000 clones, less than 9.5% of them singletons. This sample stems from a study of cytomegalovirus exposure and HLA in healthy donors. Across the study: Unique TCRs from HLA-typed donors, around 93 million of them, were held in an early data release.

The length of the CDR3 is 15 residues. CDR1 is SQVTM, CDR2 ANQGSEA, per germline. V was cut by 5 bases and J by 2 bases, with 15 bases left in between. The clonotype originates from a male donor in good health and CMV-seronegative. The chain employs TRBV29-1 and TRBJ2-2; perhaps TRBD2 as D (6 bases). The source material was PBMCs. In DNA, the CDR3 is TGCAGCGTTATACCGGGGGACCTAAACACCGGGGAGCTGTTTTTT. It translates to CSVIPGDLNTGELFF.